These 21 T cell receptor beta chains were all obtained from the same sample, sequenced in a study of sequential checkpoint blockade in melanoma. Clones were read by immunoSEQ multiplex PCR, and TCRdb kept only the in-frame ones, dropping some. Of over 15,000 clones listed, approximately 80% are singletons. Treatment meaning: randomized to nivolumab then ipilimumab (arm A) or the reverse (arm B). The sample was CD8+ T cells sorted from blood (inferred from file names), taken from a patient given nivolumab and ipilimumab in sequence. These receptors came from a human donor with melanoma.

The sample holds one count of this clone. The chain is built from TRBV9 and TRBJ1-1, with a tentative D call TRBD1 (5 bases). Germline V CDR1 and CDR2: SGDLS, YYNGEE. The germline V and J ends were trimmed by 4 bases and 0 bases, with 13 bases remaining between them. The CDR3 is made up of 15 amino acids. CDR3 nucleotide sequence: TGTGCCAGCAGCCCCCAAGCAGGGATGAACACTGAAGCTTTCTTT. This codes for CASSPQAGMNTEAFF.

The gene calls are TRBV11-2 and TRBJ2-3, with 7 bases aligning to TRBD2. The V segment lost 1 base and the J segment 5 bases; nucleotides outside the gene matches: 12. Germline lookup yields CDR1 SGHAT and CDR2 FQNNGV. There are 17 residues in the CDR3. CDR3 protein: CASSLALPGGRRDTQYF. DNA of the CDR3: TGTGCCAGCAGCTTAGCCCTCCCGGGGGGTCGTAGAGATACGCAGTATTTT. Based on the CDR3 plus reference TRBV11-2 and TRBJ2-3, the full variable domain is EAGVAQSPRYKIIEKRQSVAFWCNPISGHATLYWYQQILGQGPKLLIQFQNNGVVDDSQLPKDRFSAERLKGVDSTLKIQPAKLEDSAVYLCASSLALPGGRRDTQYFGPGTRLTVL.

The chain couples TRBV15 to TRBJ2-2; 10 nucleotides agree with TRBD2. This CDR3 region has 18 residues. Per germline, CDR1 LNHNV and CDR2 YYDKDF (reference sequence). V shed 0 bases, J shed 6 bases, and the junction held 10 bases outside the gene matches. The CDR3 nucleotides are TGTGCCACCAGCAGAGATTTAATAGCGGGGGGAGGGGCCGGGGAGCTGTTTTTT. This codes for CATSRDLIAGGGAGELFF.

This chain uses TRBV7-9 with TRBJ1-2, with D unclear. The germline V gene has CDR1 SEHNR and CDR2 FQNEAQ (reference sequence). With 0 bases removed from V and 14 bases from J, the gap between germline ends came to 25 bases. This CDR3 has 16 residues. The CDR3 nucleotides are TGTGCCAGCAGCTTAGCGGAGGGCGCTCTTGGGTTTTTTGGTACCTTC. Its translation: CASSLAEGALGFFGTF. Full variable domain (outside the CDR3, taken from reference TRBV7-9 and TRBJ1-2): DTGVSQNPRHKITKRGQNVTFRCDPISEHNRLYWYRQTLGQGPEFLTYFQNEAQLEKSRLLSDRFSAERPKGSFSTLEIQRTEQGDSAMYLCASSLAEGALGFFGTFGSGTRLTVV.

The CDR3 bases are TGCGCCAGCAGCTTGGCATATGCGGGAGGGTTATACGAGCAGTACTTC. Encoded protein: CASSLAYAGGLYEQYF. The chain combines TRBV5-1 with TRBJ2-5; TRBD2 matches at 9 bases. The J call is doubtful: the DNA matches TRBJ2-7 better. The CDR3 runs 16 residues. Germline V gene sequence: CDR1 SGHRS, CDR2 YFSETQ.

The chain combines TRBV9 with TRBJ2-7, with 11 bases matching TRBD2. V was pared by 5 bases and J by 4 bases, with 8 bases of the junction left unmatched. From germline, CDR1 is SGDLS and CDR2 YYNGEE. This CDR3 has 15 amino acids. The CDR3 nucleotides read TGTGCCAGCAGTTTAACTAGCGGGAGTACGTACGAGCAGTACTTC. Amino acids: CASSLTSGSTYEQYF.

Only a few counts were recorded for this clone. This chain links TRBV4-1 with TRBJ2-7; 10 bases match TRBD2. This CDR3 is 15 amino acids long. Per the germline V gene, CDR1 is MGHRA and CDR2 is YSYEKL. The J segment lost 3 bases and the V segment lost 5 bases, leaving 7 bases of the junction unmatched. Here the CDR3 reads CASSLLAGGIYEQYF. The DNA of the CDR3 is TGCGCCAGCAGCTTATTAGCGGGAGGAATCTACGAGCAGTACTTC.

J is TRBJ1-2 and V is TRBV7-6; the D is unclear. CDR3 length: 14 amino acids. Germline V gene sequence: CDR1 SGHVS, CDR2 FNYEAQ. The V end was cut by 5 bases, the J end by 4 bases, with 14 bases between. The CDR3 spells CASSHGGVSYGYTF. The CDR3 bases are TGTGCCAGCAGCCATGGCGGGGTGAGCTATGGCTACACCTTC.

The rearrangement uses TRBV7-9 and TRBJ1-1; tentatively, D is TRBD1 (6 bases). Trimming removed 1 base at V and 6 bases at J, with 12 bases between. Germline loops: CDR1 SEHNR, CDR2 FQNEAQ (reference sequence). The CDR3 totals 14 residues. Here the CDR3 DNA reads TGTGCCAGCAGCTTAGGGGGGGGCAGGCCTGAAGCTTTCTTT. Translation: CASSLGGGRPEAFF.

The chain uses TRBV9 and TRBJ2-5, with D possibly TRBD2 on 5 matching bases. TRBJ2-7 matches the DNA end more closely, so the J call is doubtful. CDR3 size: 14 residues. The germline CDR1 and CDR2 sequences are SGDLS and YYNGEE. CDR3 nucleotides: TGTGCCAGCAGCGTAGGGCCGGGATCCTACGAGCAGTACTTC. Translating it yields CASSVGPGSYEQYF.

This chain joins TRBV11-2 and TRBJ1-1; D gene unclear. Germline CDR1 and CDR2: SGHAT and FQNNGV. The CDR3 is 16 amino acids. Trimming took off 4 bases at V and 2 bases at J, with 17 bases between the two ends. The CDR3 DNA reads TGTGCCAGCAGCTCCGGACGGAGGGCGAAAAACACTGAAGCTTTCTTT. As protein: CASSSGRRAKNTEAFF.

The chain uses TRBV4-2 and TRBJ1-1; D remains unclear. The CDR3 is 14 amino acids. The germline CDR1 and CDR2 sequences are LGHNA and YNFKEQ. Trimming cost V 4 bases and J 4 bases, with 13 bases left between them. This CDR3 reads CASSPYGIGTEAFF. CDR3 nucleotides: TGTGCCAGCAGCCCCTACGGGATCGGCACTGAAGCTTTCTTT.

A few counts support this clone. The gene calls are TRBV7-9 and TRBJ1-4; D remains unclear. Germline V CDR1 and CDR2: SEHNR, FQNEAQ (reference sequence). This CDR3 has 15 amino acids. V dropped 2 bases and J dropped 0 bases, with 7 bases sitting between them. In DNA, the CDR3 is TGTGCCAGCAGCTTAAGCACAGCAACTAATGAAAAACTGTTTTTT. This codes for CASSLSTATNEKLFF.

In its sample, this clone was seen a few times. This CDR3 is CASSQAEGGPYDEQYF. The CDR3 DNA reads as TGTGCCAGCAGCCAAGCAGAGGGAGGGCCTTATGACGAGCAGTACTTC. The chain combines TRBV7-2 with TRBJ2-7, with 7 bases matching TRBD2. There are 16 residues in the CDR3. Losses at the gene ends were 5 bases for V and 5 bases for J; bases not matched to a gene: 15. Germline V gene sequence: CDR1 SGHTA, CDR2 FQGNSA.

This clone was picked up a small number of times. This chain uses TRBV21-1 with TRBJ1-5. TRBV21-1 is assigned pseudogene status. This CDR3 region has 21 residues. CDR3 coding DNA: TGTGCCAGCAGCAAAGGAAGGGGGGAGGGAGGAAATTACTGGAACAATCAGCCCCAGCATTTT. This encodes CASSKGRGEGGNYWNNQPQHF.

This clone was counted only a few times. The chain uses TRBV5-5 and TRBJ2-7; D gene unclear. The germline V gene encodes CDR1 SGHKS and CDR2 YYEKEE (reference sequence). V lost 0 bases, J lost 0 bases, and 7 bases lay in between. The CDR3 is made up of 14 amino acids. The CDR3 coding sequence is TGTGCCAGCAGCTTGGCCCGTATCTCCTACGAGCAGTACTTC. This encodes CASSLARISYEQYF.

V is TRBV2 and J is TRBJ2-7; the match to TRBD2 covers 7 bases. The CDR3 has 15 residues. V gave up 4 bases and J gave up 0 bases; unmatched junction bases: 6. Germline CDR1 and CDR2: SNHLY and FYNNEI. CDR3 sequence reads: CASSGLADSSYEQYF. The CDR3 DNA sequence: TGTGCCAGCAGTGGGCTAGCGGATTCCTCCTACGAGCAGTACTTC.

This rearrangement joins TRBV15 to TRBJ1-5; 7 bases fit TRBD1. CDR3 length: 13 residues. CDR1 LNHNV and CDR2 YYDKDF come from the germline V gene (reference sequence). V trimming: 4 bases; J trimming: 6 bases; junction bases outside the gene matches: 3. The CDR3 reads CATSKHRGQPQHF. The DNA for the CDR3 is TGTGCCACCAGCAAGCACAGGGGTCAGCCCCAGCATTTT. The full variable domain, completed using reference TRBV15 and TRBJ1-5, is DAMVIQNPRYQVTQFGKPVTLSCSQTLNHNVMYWYQQKSSQAPKLLFHYYDKDFNNEADTPDNFQSRRPNTSFCFLDIRSPGLGDTAMYLCATSKHRGQPQHFGDGTRLSIL.

This chain links TRBV7-6 with TRBJ2-7; the match to TRBD2 covers 9 bases. Per germline, CDR1 SGHVS and CDR2 FNYEAQ. The CDR3 runs 15 residues. Unmatched junction bases numbered 8, after V lost 5 bases and J lost 3 bases. This CDR3 is CASSPRLAAIYEQYF. The CDR3 DNA reads TGTGCCAGCAGCCCTCGACTAGCGGCCATCTACGAGCAGTACTTC.

The chain employs TRBV4-1 and TRBJ1-5; D uncertain. The CDR3 covers 15 residues. Germline V gives CDR1 MGHRA, CDR2 YSYEKL. V lost 1 base and J 0 bases, leaving 7 bases between the germline ends. CDR3 sequence (DNA): TGCGCCAGCAGCCAAGTGATGGCTAGCAATCAGCCCCAGCATTTT. Its protein product is CASSQVMASNQPQHF.

This clone was seen only once. The chain couples TRBV5-5 to TRBJ1-5; 10 bases map to TRBD1. J lost 0 bases, V lost 2 bases, and 14 bases had no gene match. CDR1 and CDR2 (germline): SGHKS, YYEKEE (reference sequence). The CDR3 runs to 20 residues. The CDR3 DNA sequence: TGTGCCAGCAGCTTTGGCGTTTGGGGACAGGGGAGTGGTAGCAATCAGCCCCAGCATTTT. It yields the protein CASSFGVWGQGSGSNQPQHF.